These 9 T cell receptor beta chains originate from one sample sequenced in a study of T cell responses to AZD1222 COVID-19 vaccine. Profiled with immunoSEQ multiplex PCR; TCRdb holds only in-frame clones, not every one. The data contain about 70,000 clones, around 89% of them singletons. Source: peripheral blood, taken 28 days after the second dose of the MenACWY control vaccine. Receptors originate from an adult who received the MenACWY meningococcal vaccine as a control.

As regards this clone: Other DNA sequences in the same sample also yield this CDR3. This chain's CDR3 is CASSLVQSYEQYF. The CDR3 coding sequence is TGTGCCAGCAGTTTGGTCCAGTCCTACGAGCAGTACTTC. The genes are TRBV28 and TRBJ2-7; D gene uncertain. Germline-derived CDR1 and CDR2 are MDHEN and SYDVKM. V was clipped by 3 bases and J by 1 base, with 7 bases between them. CDR3 length: 13 residues.

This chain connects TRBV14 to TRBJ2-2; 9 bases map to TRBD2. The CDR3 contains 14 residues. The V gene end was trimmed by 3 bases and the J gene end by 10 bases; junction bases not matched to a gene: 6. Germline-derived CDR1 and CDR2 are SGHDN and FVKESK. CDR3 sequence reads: CASSQTSGPAELFF. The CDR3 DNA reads TGTGCCAGCAGCCAGACTAGCGGCCCGGCGGAGCTGTTTTTT.

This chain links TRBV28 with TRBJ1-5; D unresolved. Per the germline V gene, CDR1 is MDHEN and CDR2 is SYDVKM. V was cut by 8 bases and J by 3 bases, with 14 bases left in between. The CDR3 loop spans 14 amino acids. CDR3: CASSLGVINQPQHF. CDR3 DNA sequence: TGTGCCAGCTCACTCGGCGTAATCAATCAGCCCCAGCATTTT.

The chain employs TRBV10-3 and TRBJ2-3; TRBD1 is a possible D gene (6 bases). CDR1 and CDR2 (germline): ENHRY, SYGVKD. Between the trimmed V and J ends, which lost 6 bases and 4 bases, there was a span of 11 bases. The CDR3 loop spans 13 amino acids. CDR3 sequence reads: CAISHPGADTQYF. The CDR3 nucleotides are TGTGCCATCAGCCACCCAGGGGCAGATACGCAGTATTTT.

The CDR3 loop reads CASSLESQAHLEQYF. CDR3 DNA sequence: TGTGCCAGCAGCTTAGAGTCACAGGCCCATCTCGAGCAGTACTTC. The gene calls are TRBV7-8 and TRBJ2-7; D is possibly TRBD1 (5 bases). This CDR3 has 15 amino acids. Germline V gives CDR1 SGHVS, CDR2 FQNEAQ. Trimming cost V 1 base and J 6 bases, with 16 bases left between them.

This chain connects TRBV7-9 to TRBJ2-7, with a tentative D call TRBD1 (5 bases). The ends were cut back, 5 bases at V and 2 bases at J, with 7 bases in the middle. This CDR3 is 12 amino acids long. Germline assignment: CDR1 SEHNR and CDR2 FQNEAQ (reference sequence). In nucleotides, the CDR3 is TGTGCCAGCAGCCCACAGGCCTACGAGCAGTACTTC. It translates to CASSPQAYEQYF.

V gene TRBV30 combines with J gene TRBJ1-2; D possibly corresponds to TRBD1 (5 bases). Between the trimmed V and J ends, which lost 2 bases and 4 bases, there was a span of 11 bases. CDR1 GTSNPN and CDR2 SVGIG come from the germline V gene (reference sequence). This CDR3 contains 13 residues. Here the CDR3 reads CAWSRDSVYGYTF. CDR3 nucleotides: TGTGCCTGGAGTAGAGACAGTGTCTATGGCTACACCTTC.

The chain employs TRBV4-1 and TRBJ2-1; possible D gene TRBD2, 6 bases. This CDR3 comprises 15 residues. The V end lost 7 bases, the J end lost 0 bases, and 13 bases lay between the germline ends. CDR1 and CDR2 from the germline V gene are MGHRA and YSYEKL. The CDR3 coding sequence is TGCGCCAGCACCAAGCGGAGGGGCTCCTACAATGAGCAGTTCTTC. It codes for CASTKRRGSYNEQFF.

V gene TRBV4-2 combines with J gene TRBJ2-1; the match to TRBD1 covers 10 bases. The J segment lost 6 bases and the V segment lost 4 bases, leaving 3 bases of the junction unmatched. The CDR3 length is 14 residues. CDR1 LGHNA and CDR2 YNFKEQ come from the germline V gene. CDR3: CASSRDRGLNEQFF. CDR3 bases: TGTGCCAGCAGCCGGGACAGGGGCCTCAATGAGCAGTTCTTC.